This T cell receptor (beta chain) was identified in a study of post-analysis software for immune sequencing data. About the research overall: Patients with relapsing-remitting, secondary progressive and progressive-relapsing multiple sclerosis courses were all represented.

Comment on this clonotype: Antigen: not known.

TCR beta cDNA libraries had unique molecular identifiers. Between roughly 0.9 and 11 million T cells gave rise to approximately 520,000 cDNA molecules. TCRdb recomputed calls from the PCR reads with MiXCR, one row per CDR3 protein. The table has approximately 360,000 distinct CDR3 sequences, less than 40% seen once. With 3 bases removed from V and 6 bases from J, the gap between germline ends came to 20 bases. The CDR3 contains 15 residues. Germline V gene data show CDR1 as SQVTM and CDR2 as ANQGSEA. Whole-study findings and limits: Samples from a shared batch, those prepared together, strongly co-clustered by F measure. Higher frequency in patients than in controls was seen for about five TRBV segments, with TRBV5-6, TRBV5-1 and TRBV20-1 among them. People with multiple sclerosis had a significantly lower normalized Chao1 diversity than controls did.

This chain links TRBV29-1 with TRBJ1-2; a possible D gene is TRBD1 (5 bases). Material: blood. This TCR derives from a girl aged 5-17 years with multiple sclerosis. In nucleotides, the CDR3 is TGCAGCGTTGAGACCACCGGGACTGAACGCGATGGCTACACCTTC. Its translation: CSVETTGTERDGYTF.